This T cell receptor beta chain comes out of a study of cytomegalovirus exposure and HLA in healthy donors. Study results and caveats: According to an earlier analysis, most TCR beta V segments yielded productive rearrangements about 90% or about 30% of the time. Presence/absence analysis assumed near-uniform sequencing depth across donors.

PCR employed 60 Vbeta and 13 Jbeta primers. Original handling: An analysis that came later counted some 81 million unique TCR beta chains, 10 million to 12 million shared. Measured with immunoSEQ multiplex PCR; TCRdb has only the in-frame clones, and not every one. V and J calls and clone size are as listed in that table; D and trimming were resolved from the DNA. The profile covers 150,000 to 200,000 clones, with around 82% appearing a single time and over 2% taken by the ten largest. The V end was cut by 6 bases, the J end by 8 bases, with 9 bases between. Germline CDR1 MNHEY, CDR2 SMNVEV (reference sequence). This CDR3 has 11 residues. This clone was counted a single time. Its antigen remains unknown.

This sequence was found in a man aged 55 to 69 in good health and CMV-seronegative. Input material: PBMCs. The chain is built from TRBV27 and TRBJ2-3, with unresolved D. CDR3 nucleotide sequence: TGTGCCAGCAGCCAGCGTGGTACGCAGTATTTT. Translated: CASSQRGTQYF.